Below, one TCR beta chain is given with its context. Its antigen remains unidentified. A read error may produce the germline difference seen at one junction end. The sample comes from a study of Graves' ophthalmopathy and Graves' hyperthyroidism. This CDR3 region has 16 residues. Germline V CDR1 and CDR2: SGDLS, YYNGEE. Amplifying from RNA transcripts, the study obtained TCR beta CDR3 regions. The first round was an RT-PCR with HTBI primers, and the second round was a multiplex PCR. A single record per CDR3 protein comes from TCRdb applying MiXCR to the multiplex PCR reads. The repertoire holds around 1.1 million distinct CDR3 sequences, with 35% to 40% as singletons. Enrolled hyperthyroidism patients had a new diagnosis, a duration under 2 months, and an age of 18 to 65. Serum thyroxine and TRAb, along with clinical symptoms, thyroid ultrasound and orbital computed tomography, were what diagnosis relied on.

General study findings and limits: Blood samples also showed most expanded thyroid clonotypes exceeding 0.001 frequency.

The chain is built from TRBV9 and TRBJ1-2; 8 bases map to TRBD1. Input material: peripheral blood or thyroid tissue (not recorded which). This clonotype was obtained from an adult man with Graves' hyperthyroidism. CDR3 in amino acids: CASSHPGTGPPKGYTF. DNA of the CDR3: TGCGCCAGCAGCCACCCCGGGACAGGTCCCCCTAAGGGCTACACCTTC.